The text below deals with one T cell receptor (beta chain). The antigen remains undetermined. CDR1 is LGHNA, CDR2 YNFKEQ, per germline. The CDR3 is 16 amino acids. The J segment lost 2 bases and the V segment lost 1 base, leaving 0 bases of the junction unmatched. This sample was taken from a study of vaccination effects on CD4 cells after COVID-19. TCRdb's copy holds only in-frame clones and misses some; the assay was immunoSEQ multiplex PCR. The sample includes about 46,000 clones, about 76% of them seen just once. Antigen-specific CD4+ T cells were first expanded with viral peptide pools by the ViraFEST assay and only then sequenced. Subsequent to less than twelve days of culture, CD4+ T cells were isolated. Each participant received a vaccine that was either BNT162b2 or mRNA-1273, given as two doses. A half-volume exchange with IL-2 medium occurred on days 3 and 7.

This chain uses TRBV4-2 with TRBJ1-3; the match to TRBD1 covers 12 bases. The receptor was isolated from a human donor who received a COVID-19 vaccine. The sample was CD4+ T cells from PBMCs cultured with HCoV-OC43 spike peptides, taken after COVID-19 vaccination. Noted subset: HCoV-OC43 spike overlapping peptide pool stimulation. CDR3 coding DNA: TGTGCCAGCAGCCAAGGGGACAGGGGGCCTGGAAACACCATATATTTT. Translating gives CASSQGDRGPGNTIYF.